A selection of T cell receptor beta chains follows, all from one sample in a study of identical twins. TCRdb re-called the 5' RACE reads with MiXCR, one entry per CDR3 protein. The sample has hundreds of thousands of distinct CDR3 sequences; 21% are singletons. The same data also contributed to another study, on T cells expressing NK-cell markers.

Sequencing used PBMCs. Receptors were obtained from a woman aged 18-30 years in good health. Each CDR3 is given with its conserved first and last residue. The D gene is left open where the match is weak. Size is stated for part of the rows, as once, few or many counts, or as a class when the clone is expanded.

TRBJ2-3 | TRBV12-3/TRBV12-4 | few | TRBD2 | TGTGCCAGCAGTTTGGGTAGCGGGAGGGCCACAGATACGCAGTATTTT | CASSLGSGRATDTQYF
TRBJ1-6 | TRBV15 | few | NA | TGTGCCACCAGCAGACAGGTGGAGAATTCACCCCTCCACTTT | CATSRQVENSPLHF
TRBJ1-2 | TRBV7-2 | NA | TRBD1 | TGTGCCAGCAGCTTAGCTTGGACAGGGTACGGCTACACCTTC | CASSLAWTGYGYTF
TRBJ2-1 | TRBV5-1 | NA | TRBD2 | TGCGCCAGCAGCCAGGGACTATGGGCCTACAATGAGCAGTTCTTC | CASSQGLWAYNEQFF
TRBJ2-3 | TRBV12-5 | many | TRBD2 | TGTGCTAGTGGCCTAGCGGGGGGGACAGATACGCAGTATTTT | CASGLAGGTDTQYF
TRBJ2-5 | TRBV5-6 | NA | NA | TGTGCCAGCAGCACACATGAACACCAAGAGACCCAGTACTTC | CASSTHEHQETQYF
TRBJ2-5 | TRBV6-2/TRBV6-3 | NA | TRBD2 | TGTGCCACAGGATCCACGGGACTAGCGCTCCAAGAGACCCAGTACTTC | CATGSTGLALQETQYF
TRBJ2-7 | TRBV7-9 | many | NA | TGTGCCAGCAGCTTGGACCACTACGAGCAGTACTTC | CASSLDHYEQYF
TRBJ2-5 | TRBV9 | few | NA | TGTGCCAGCAGCACAGGCAATCTAGAGACCCAGTACTTC | CASSTGNLETQYF
TRBJ2-3 | TRBV5-1 | NA | NA | TGCGCCAGCAGCTTGGGGCCCCCAAAATCTACGCAGTATTTT | CASSLGPPKSTQYF
TRBJ2-7 | TRBV20-1 | few | TRBD1 | TGCAGTGCTTACCGGGACAGCTACGAGCAGTACTTC | CSAYRDSYEQYF
TRBJ1-5 | TRBV6-5 | few | NA | TGTGCCAGCAGTTACCGTGGAGGCGATCAGCCCCAGCATTTT | CASSYRGGDQPQHF
TRBJ2-2 | TRBV20-1 | NA | NA | TGCAGTGCTAGTTCCAGGGTTAGAGGCACCGGGGAGCTGTTTTTT | CSASSRVRGTGELFF
TRBJ1-1 | TRBV6-4 | once | TRBD1 | TGTGCCTGCTGTCCCAGGGACAGGGGCTCCATACTGAGGACTGAAGCTTTCTTT | CACCPRDRGSILRTEAFF
TRBJ1-3 | TRBV7-8 | NA | TRBD1 | TGTGCCAGCAGCCCGGGGGACAGGGGGAGGTACACCATATATTTT | CASSPGDRGRYTIYF
TRBJ1-1 | TRBV7-2 | once | NA | TGTGCCAGCAGCCCCGTCACAGGGTGGACTGAAGCTTTCTTT | CASSPVTGWTEAFF
TRBJ2-3 | TRBV21-1 | NA | NA | TGTGCCAGCAGCAAAGGGGGACAGCGGGGGGTAGATACGCAGTATTTT | CASSKGGQRGVDTQYF
TRBJ1-5 | TRBV6-1 | NA | NA | TGTGCCAGCAGCCACGGCTGGAGCAATCAGCCCCAGCATTTT | CASSHGWSNQPQHF
TRBJ2-5 | TRBV5-5 | NA | NA | TGTGCCAGCAGCTTGGTCGGTCGTAGTGGGGAGACCCAGTACTTC | CASSLVGRSGETQYF
TRBJ1-1 | TRBV7-9 | many | NA | TGTGCCAGCAGCTTAATTGGGGAAGCTTTCTTT | CASSLIGEAFF
TRBJ2-1 | TRBV7-9 | NA | TRBD2 | TGTGCCAGCAGCGGCACGGGGACTAGCGGACGAGTAGGTGAGCAGTTCTTC | CASSGTGTSGRVGEQFF
TRBJ1-1 | TRBV7-9 | NA | TRBD1 | TGTGCCAGCAGTTACAGAGGACAGGGCACTGAAGCTTTCTTT | CASSYRGQGTEAFF
TRBJ2-5 | TRBV6-5 | many | NA | TGTGCCAGCAGTTACCTGGCAGGGGCCGAGACCCAGTACTTC | CASSYLAGAETQYF
TRBJ1-1 | TRBV2 | NA | NA | TGTGCCAGCAGTGAAGAGACGAAAGCTTTCTTT | CASSEETKAFF
TRBJ2-7 | TRBV20-1 | many | TRBD1 | TGCAGTGCGGCTGCCTCCCGGACAGGGCCCCACGAGCAGTACTTC | CSAAASRTGPHEQYF
TRBJ2-1 | TRBV9 | NA | NA | TGTGCCAGCAGCGTACTCGTCGGGAGTACCTACAATGAGCAGTTCTTC | CASSVLVGSTYNEQFF
TRBJ2-3 | TRBV15 | NA | TRBD1 | TGTGCCACCAAGACCGGGACAGACACAGATACGCAGTATTTT | CATKTGTDTDTQYF
TRBJ2-1 | TRBV12-3/TRBV12-4 | NA | TRBD1 | TGTGCCAGCAGTTCAAAACAGGGGGCTGATGAGCAGTTCTTC | CASSSKQGADEQFF
TRBJ2-2 | TRBV5-1 | many | TRBD2 | TGCGCCAGCCACCTAGCGGGGGCGAACACCGGGGAGCTGTTTTTT | CASHLAGANTGELFF
TRBJ2-7 | TRBV5-5 | few | NA | TGTGCCAGCAGAACGGAAAGGGCCCGAAGCTCCTACGAGCAGTACTTC | CASRTERARSSYEQYF
TRBJ2-7 | TRBV20-1 | NA | NA | TGCAGTGCTAGAGATTGGTCAGTGAGCTCCTACGAGCAGTACTTC | CSARDWSVSSYEQYF
TRBJ2-7 | TRBV21-1 | few | NA | TGTGCCCACGGCGTGGGGGGCCTGGGGGAGCAGTACTTC | CAHGVGGLGEQYF
TRBJ2-7 | TRBV6-5 | NA | NA | TGTGCCAGCAGTTACGAGGGGGGCGAGCAGTACTTC | CASSYEGGEQYF
TRBJ1-1 | TRBV5-1 | NA | NA | TGCGCCAGCAGCTTGCGGGGGGGATTCGAAGCTTTCTTT | CASSLRGGFEAFF
TRBJ2-3 | TRBV5-5 | few | NA | TGTGCCAGCAGCAGGGGCAGGGGCACAGATACGCAGTATTTT | CASSRGRGTDTQYF
TRBJ2-1 | TRBV27 | many | TRBD1 | TGTGCCAGCAGTTTACGTCCGGACAGGCCCTACAATGAGCAGTTCTTC | CASSLRPDRPYNEQFF
TRBJ2-5 | TRBV5-1 | NA | TRBD1 | TGCGCCAGCAGCCCAAGACAGGGGGCAGAGACCCAGTACTTC | CASSPRQGAETQYF
TRBJ2-3 | TRBV12-3/TRBV12-4 | few | NA | TGTGCCAGCAGCCATGCGTGGGATACGCAGTATTTT | CASSHAWDTQYF
TRBJ1-1 | TRBV4-2 | few | NA | TGTGCCAGCAGCCAAGAGAGGAGTGTGGCTTTCTTT | CASSQERSVAFF
TRBJ2-5 | TRBV5-1 | NA | NA | TGCGCCAGCAGCTTGGACAGACTAGGGCAAGAGACCCAGTACTTC | CASSLDRLGQETQYF
TRBJ1-6 | TRBV13 | NA | TRBD1 | TGTGCCAGCAGCTTAAAGGGGGCCAGGGTTACCCTCCACTTT | CASSLKGARVTLHF
TRBJ1-5 | TRBV19 | NA | TRBD1 | TGTGCCAGTAGTATTAGGGACAGACGTCGGCAGCCCCAGCATTTT | CASSIRDRRRQPQHF
TRBJ2-5 | TRBV20-1 | NA | NA | TGCAGTGCTAACGGACAGATGGGGGAGACCCAGTACTTC | CSANGQMGETQYF
TRBJ2-5 | TRBV5-6 | NA | TRBD1 | TGTGCCAGCAGCATGGGGACAGTTCAAGAGACCCAGTACTTC | CASSMGTVQETQYF
TRBJ2-1 | TRBV2 | NA | NA | TGTGCCAGCAAGCGCATCCGGCAGTTCTTC | CASKRIRQFF
TRBJ2-4 | TRBV9 | many | TRBD2 | TGTGCCAGCAGCTCCAGTGGGAACCGGGACTATGGGATTCAGTACTTC | CASSSSGNRDYGIQYF
TRBJ2-1 | TRBV9 | NA | NA | TGTGCCAGCACCATTTGGGACTCACCGTACAATGAGCAGTTCTTC | CASTIWDSPYNEQFF
TRBJ2-3 | TRBV7-2 | few | NA | TGTGCCAGCAGCGGGGCCGGGGGGCGACCAGATACGCAGTATTTT | CASSGAGGRPDTQYF
TRBJ2-2 | TRBV9 | NA | TRBD2 | TGTGCCAGCACCCTCGAAGCGGGGGGGATCACCGGGGAGCTGTTTTTT | CASTLEAGGITGELFF
TRBJ2-3 | TRBV20-1 | many | TRBD1 | TGCAGTGCTACCCCCGGACAGGGTCTAACAGATACGCAGTATTTT | CSATPGQGLTDTQYF
TRBJ2-2 | TRBV20-1 | NA | NA | TGCAGTGCTAGAGATCAGGGGGGGGAGCTGTTTTTT | CSARDQGGELFF
TRBJ1-2 | TRBV3-1 | NA | NA | TGTGCCAGCAGCCTATTCGGGGGAGAAGGGTACGGCTACACCTTC | CASSLFGGEGYGYTF
TRBJ1-2 | TRBV12-3/TRBV12-4 | few | NA | TGTGCCAGCAGTCCAACAACCTCTGACTATGGCTACACCTTC | CASSPTTSDYGYTF
TRBJ1-1 | TRBV4-3 | many | NA | TGCGCCAGCAGCCAAGGGTACCTTAATAATCGGAACACTGAAGCTTTCTTT | CASSQGYLNNRNTEAFF
TRBJ2-7 | TRBV5-1 | few | NA | TGCGCCAGCAGCTTCCGGGCCCCTCGCGAGCAGTACTTC | CASSFRAPREQYF
TRBJ2-2 | TRBV10-3 | NA | NA | TGTGCCATCAGTGATGGCAGATCGAACACCGGGGAGCTGTTTTTT | CAISDGRSNTGELFF
TRBJ2-7 | TRBV6-5 | few | TRBD1 | TGTGCCAGCAGTTCCGTTTGGACAGGGACCTACGAGCAGTACTTC | CASSSVWTGTYEQYF
TRBJ2-1 | TRBV30 | NA | TRBD2 | TGTGCCTGTCTTCTTAGCGGGATCAATGAGCAGTTCTTC | CACLLSGINEQFF
TRBJ2-7 | TRBV27 | NA | NA | TGTGCCAGCAGTTTACGGACAGACTACTACGAGCAGTACTTC | CASSLRTDYYEQYF